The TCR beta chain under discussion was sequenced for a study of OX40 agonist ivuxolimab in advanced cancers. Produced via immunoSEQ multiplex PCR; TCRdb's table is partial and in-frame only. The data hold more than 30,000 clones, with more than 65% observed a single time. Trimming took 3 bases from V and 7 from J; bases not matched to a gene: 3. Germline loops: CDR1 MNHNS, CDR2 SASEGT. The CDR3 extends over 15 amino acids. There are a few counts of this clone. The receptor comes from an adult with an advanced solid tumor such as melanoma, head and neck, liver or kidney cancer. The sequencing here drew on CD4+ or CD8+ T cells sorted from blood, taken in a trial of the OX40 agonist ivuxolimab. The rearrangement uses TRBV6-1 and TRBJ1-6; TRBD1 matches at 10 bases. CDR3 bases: TGTGCCAGCAGTGACCGGGACAGGGGAAATTCACCCCTCCACTTT. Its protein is CASSDRDRGNSPLHF.